Listed below are T cell receptor beta chains from one sample, sequenced in a study of T cell responses to AZD1222 COVID-19 vaccine. Measured with immunoSEQ multiplex PCR; TCRdb has only the in-frame clones, and not every one. This table holds approximately 100,000 clones, 75% to 90% found once. This specimen consisted of peripheral blood, obtained on day 0 of AZD1222 vaccination. The origin of the receptors is an adult in good health. Both conserved end residues are part of each CDR3. D genes are given only for firm matches. Where a row states a size, it is once, few, many or the class of an expanded clone; other rows omit it.

once	TRBJ1-1	NA	TRBV7-2	CASSFQGENTEAFF	TGTGCCAGCAGCTTTCAGGGTGAGAACACTGAAGCTTTCTTT
NA	TRBJ1-5	NA	TRBV19	CASRGNNQPQHF	TGTGCCAGTAGGGGGAACAATCAGCCCCAGCATTTT
NA	TRBJ2-3	NA	TRBV2	CASRNTDTQYF	TGTGCCAGCAGAAACACAGATACGCAGTATTTT
many	TRBJ2-2	NA	TRBV3-1/TRBV3-2	CASSQGQNTGELFF	TGTGCCAGCAGCCAAGGACAGAACACCGGGGAGCTGTTTTTT
NA	TRBJ2-2	TRBD2	TRBV7-8	CASSKLAGTNTGELFF	TGTGCCAGCAGCAAACTAGCGGGGACGAACACCGGGGAGCTGTTTTTT
few	TRBJ1-1	NA	TRBV27	CASSPGSGLEAFF	TGTGCCAGCAGTCCTGGGAGCGGACTGGAAGCTTTCTTT
NA	TRBJ2-1	TRBD1	TRBV24-1	CATSDFGQVPQYNEQFF	TGTGCCACCAGTGATTTCGGACAGGTCCCCCAGTACAATGAGCAGTTCTTC
NA	TRBJ1-3	TRBD1	TRBV5-8	CASSLTGGSGNTIYF	TGTGCCAGCAGCTTGACAGGGGGATCTGGAAACACCATATATTTT
NA	TRBJ1-5	NA	TRBV28	CASSNGPSNQPQHF	TGTGCCAGCAGCAACGGACCAAGCAATCAGCCCCAGCATTTT
NA	TRBJ2-5	NA	TRBV28	CASSSPLGQETQYF	TGTGCCAGCAGTTCACCCTTAGGTCAAGAGACCCAGTACTTC
NA	TRBJ1-6	TRBD1	TRBV27	CASGFDRGRSPLHF	TGTGCCAGCGGATTCGACAGGGGGCGTTCACCCCTCCACTTT
NA	TRBJ1-6	NA	TRBV7-2	CASASQMDSPLHF	TGTGCCAGCGCCAGCCAAATGGATTCACCCCTCCACTTT
NA	TRBJ2-7	NA	TRBV30	CASVPGNEYEQYF	TGTGCCTCGGTGCCGGGAAACGAGTACGAGCAGTACTTC
NA	TRBJ2-7	TRBD1	TRBV11-2	CASSLPGQVYEQYF	TGTGCCAGCAGCTTGCCGGGACAGGTCTACGAGCAGTACTTC
NA	TRBJ1-3	TRBD1	TRBV9	CASSPTGTGLSSGNTIYF	TGTGCCAGCAGCCCAACGGGGACAGGATTGAGCTCTGGAAACACCATATATTTT
NA	TRBJ2-3	NA	TRBV19	CASSLGTSTDTQYF	TGTGCCAGTAGTTTGGGGACTAGCACAGATACGCAGTATTTT
NA	TRBJ1-1	NA	TRBV9	CASRPERASTEAFF	TGTGCCAGCAGGCCCGAACGAGCCTCCACTGAAGCTTTCTTT
NA	TRBJ1-2	NA	TRBV10-3	CAISPAGNYGYTF	TGTGCCATCAGCCCGGCGGGGAACTATGGCTACACCTTC
NA	TRBJ1-1	TRBD1	TRBV6-5	CASSTGQMNTEAFF	TGTGCCAGCAGCACGGGACAGATGAACACTGAAGCTTTCTTT
NA	TRBJ1-2	NA	TRBV10-3	CAISEGEYTYNGYTF	TGTGCCATCAGTGAGGGGGAGTACACGTATAATGGCTACACCTTC
once	TRBJ2-7	NA	TRBV6-5	CASSRAGGYEQYF	TGTGCCAGCAGTCGCGCCGGGGGCTACGAGCAGTACTTC
NA	TRBJ1-6	NA	TRBV5-1	CASSLREYNSPLHF	TGCGCCAGCAGCTTGAGGGAGTATAATTCACCCCTCCACTTT
few	TRBJ2-7	TRBD1	TRBV7-8	CASSLQGAPYEQYF	TGTGCCAGCAGCTTACAGGGGGCGCCGTACGAGCAGTACTTC
NA	TRBJ2-1	NA	TRBV2	CASKGGVGISEQFF	TGTGCCAGCAAGGGAGGAGTTGGAATCAGTGAGCAGTTCTTC
NA	TRBJ2-5	TRBD2	TRBV3-1/TRBV3-2	CASSPIAGGGETQYF	TGTGCCAGCAGCCCAATAGCGGGAGGAGGAGAGACCCAGTACTTC
NA	TRBJ1-6	NA	TRBV7-2	CASSFRGLNSPLHF	TGTGCCAGCAGCTTCCGGGGATTAAATTCACCCCTCCACTTT
NA	TRBJ1-1	NA	TRBV20-1	CSARLSSEAFF	TGCAGTGCTCGACTCTCTTCTGAAGCTTTCTTT
NA	TRBJ1-1	TRBD1	TRBV3-1/TRBV3-2	CASSPRTGNTEAFF	TGTGCCAGCAGCCCCCGGACAGGGAACACTGAAGCTTTCTTT
NA	TRBJ1-5	NA	TRBV25-1	CASTQIRNSNQPQHF	TGTGCCAGCACCCAAATCAGGAATAGCAATCAGCCCCAGCATTTT
NA	TRBJ1-2	NA	TRBV7-6	CASSLAAGDDYGYTF	TGTGCCAGCAGCTTAGCGGCAGGGGATGACTATGGCTACACCTTC
NA	TRBJ2-5	TRBD2	TRBV6-2/TRBV6-3	CASSSLRLAGFQETQYF	TGTGCCAGCAGTTCACTCCGACTAGCGGGGTTCCAAGAGACCCAGTACTTC
NA	TRBJ1-2	TRBD1	TRBV4-3	CASSPIPGQGYGYTF	TGCGCCAGCAGCCCTATCCCCGGACAGGGCTATGGCTACACCTTC
NA	TRBJ2-7	TRBD2	TRBV6-5	CASRGSGVYEQYF	TGTGCCAGCAGAGGGAGCGGGGTCTACGAGCAGTACTTC
NA	TRBJ1-1	NA	TRBV11-2	CASSLGGNTEAFF	TGTGCCAGCAGCTTAGGAGGGAACACTGAAGCTTTCTTT
NA	TRBJ1-1	NA	TRBV18	CASSRMNTEAFF	TGTGCCAGCTCACGGATGAACACTGAAGCTTTCTTT
few	TRBJ1-1	NA	TRBV7-6	CASSLLGSNTEAFF	TGTGCCAGCAGCTTACTTGGCAGTAACACTGAAGCTTTCTTT
NA	TRBJ2-2	NA	TRBV4-1	CASSQDPRGEYTGELFF	TGCGCCAGCAGCCAAGATCCCAGGGGCGAGTACACCGGGGAGCTGTTTTTT
NA	TRBJ2-3	NA	TRBV18	CASSPRGRTSTDTQYF	TGTGCCAGCTCACCAAGAGGGAGAACGTCCACAGATACGCAGTATTTT
NA	TRBJ1-6	NA	TRBV7-9	CASSLQNNSPLHF	TGTGCCAGCAGCTTGCAAAATAATTCACCCCTCCACTTT
NA	TRBJ2-5	NA	TRBV3-1/TRBV3-2	CATGPEGETQYF	TGTGCCACGGGGCCCGAGGGGGAGACCCAGTACTTC
NA	TRBJ2-5	NA	TRBV18	CASSLMPGETQYF	TGTGCCAGCTCCCTCATGCCCGGGGAGACCCAGTACTTC
few	TRBJ2-7	NA	TRBV28	CASRTPYEQYF	TGTGCCAGCAGGACCCCCTACGAGCAGTACTTC
NA	TRBJ1-1	NA	TRBV28	CASSFLTGRQNTEAFF	TGTGCCAGCAGTTTCCTCACGGGACGGCAGAACACTGAAGCTTTCTTT
NA	TRBJ1-2	TRBD1	TRBV6-4	CASSELPGQGGTGYTF	TGTGCCAGCAGTGAACTCCCGGGACAGGGAGGAACCGGCTACACCTTC
NA	TRBJ1-5	NA	TRBV2	CAGTGDGYQPQHF	TGTGCCGGTACGGGGGACGGGTATCAGCCCCAGCATTTT
few	TRBJ2-1	NA	TRBV28	CAVRRPGENNEQFF	TGTGCCGTAAGACGACCCGGGGAGAACAATGAGCAGTTCTTC
once	TRBJ1-1	TRBD1	TRBV9	CASSFRTGGTEAFF	TGTGCCAGCAGCTTTCGGACAGGGGGCACTGAAGCTTTCTTT
NA	TRBJ1-1	NA	TRBV20-1	CSASPGATEAFF	TGCAGTGCTAGTCCCGGGGCGACTGAAGCTTTCTTT
NA	TRBJ2-4	NA	TRBV3-1/TRBV3-2	CASSQSGVNIQYF	TGTGCCAGCAGCCAAAGTGGGGTAAACATTCAGTACTTC
NA	TRBJ2-7	TRBD1	TRBV30	CAWSGTGVDEQYF	TGTGCCTGGAGTGGGACAGGGGTAGACGAGCAGTACTTC